This T cell receptor (beta chain) was observed in a study of regulatory T cells (dated by TCRdb to 2017 to 2018). About the full investigation: T-cell receptor beta repertoires of sorted regulatory, conventional CD4+ and CD8+ T cells were compared between CD3G-deficient patients and healthy controls. Study-wide conclusions, independent of this receptor: In patients, repertoires had restricted unique TRB V-J pairs and skewed V and J gene usage, with regulatory T cells showing the most marked changes. Hydrophobic residues at CDR3 positions 6 and 7 were enriched in conventional CD4+ T cells from CD3G-deficient patients, which suggests more self-reactive specificities.

On this clone: This receptor's antigen is unknown. No base quality values were provided; no much bigger clone lies one nucleotide off.

In the multiplex PCR, 52 forward TRBV primers and 13 reverse TRBJ primers were used, and assay-based and computational corrections were applied for amplification bias. Rearranged TRB loci were amplified from genomic DNA by multiplex PCR within the immunoSEQ assay. Sequencing of the TRB amplicons was done on an Illumina HiSeq platform. The original pipeline was this. Custom algorithms error-filtered the raw sequences and aligned them to reference gene sequences, after which the immunoSEQ online tools were used for analysis. The frequencies of productive and nonproductive TRB rearrangements were evaluated among unique sequences as well as among total sequences. Assessment of potential self-reactivity relied on the hydrophobicity of positions 6 and 7 in the TRB CDR3, along with their amino acid composition. Groups were compared by t tests, Mann-Whitney tests or two-way ANOVA performed in Prism software. In TCRdb, the immuneACCESS table is reduced to in-frame sequences with V and J assigned. These tables do not hold every clone; where another copy was compared, an unresolved V gene accounts for under half, and the others remain unexplained. That table is the source of V, J and clone size, and D and trimming were worked out from the DNA. Here the sample has almost 30,000 clones; around 93% occur a single time. The top ten clones comprise about 1.6% of the sample.

V sheds 1 base and J sheds 7 bases, leaving 13 bases between their ends. CDR3 length: 15 amino acids, cysteine to phenylalanine. Of all the DNA, just the CDR3 is kept, 45 bases in frame from base 1. From the germline V gene, CDR1 is MNHNS and CDR2 is SASEGT. All CD3G-deficient patients had evidence of autoimmunity, which was more severe in two of the patients. Patients were tested at ages ranging from 2 to 39 years, and reduced naive and increased memory CD4+ and CD8+ T-cell proportions were found in the patients. CD4+ cells were FACS-sorted into CD25-high CD127-low regulatory T cells and CD25-low CD127-high conventional CD4+ T cells. Five or six individuals with CD3G deficiency made up the patient group. Patient samples and clinical data came from an international physician network spanning the United States, Europe and Asia. Peripheral blood mononuclear cells were isolated by Ficoll density separation.

The chain was built from TRBV6-1 and TRBJ2-2; confidence is insufficient to name the D gene. Sequencing input: conventional CD4+ T cells sorted from blood. The sequence came from a person under 35 with CD3G deficiency. The DNA reads as follows: TGTGCCAGCAGTGAAGTCGGACCCTTGGGCGGGGAGCTGTTTTTT. Its coded protein is CASSEVGPLGGELFF.